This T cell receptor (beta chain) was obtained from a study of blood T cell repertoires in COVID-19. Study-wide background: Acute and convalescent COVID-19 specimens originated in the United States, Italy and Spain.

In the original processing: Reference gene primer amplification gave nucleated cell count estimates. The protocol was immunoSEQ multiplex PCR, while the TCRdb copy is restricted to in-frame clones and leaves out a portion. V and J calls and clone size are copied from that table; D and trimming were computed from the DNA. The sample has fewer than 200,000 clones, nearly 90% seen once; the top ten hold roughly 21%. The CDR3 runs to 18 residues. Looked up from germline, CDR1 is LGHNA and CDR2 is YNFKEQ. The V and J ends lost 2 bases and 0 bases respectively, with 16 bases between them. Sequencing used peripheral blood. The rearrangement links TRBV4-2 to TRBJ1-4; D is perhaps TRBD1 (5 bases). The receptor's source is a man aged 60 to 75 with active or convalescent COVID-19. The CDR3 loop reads CASSQRLVGPSTNEKLFF. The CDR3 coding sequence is TGTGCCAGCAGCCAAAGGCTTGTGGGGCCCTCAACTAATGAAAAACTGTTTTTT.